One and the same sample provided the 15 T cell receptor beta chains below, sequenced in a study of vaccination and CD4 T cells after COVID-19. Cultured CD4+ T-cell DNA underwent Oncomine TCR Beta short-read sequencing. Cultures of CD4+ T cells served as the source for extracting genomic DNA. TCRdb itself ran the PCR reads through MiXCR, one entry per CDR3 protein. Here the sample spans 8,500 to 9,500 distinct CDR3 sequences, approximately 37% being singletons. The treatment was: approximately 10-day PBMC culture with coronavirus spike peptide pools or control peptides (ViraFEST assay). Collection of the unexposed donor's CD4+ T cells took place before the COVID-19 pandemic (2011-2018). No antigen has been assigned to these receptors. Sequenced material: CD4+ T cells from blood, cultured in vitro. The receptors derive from a human donor in good health.

On this clonotype: The junction shows a germline mismatch at one end, possibly a read error. J is TRBJ2-3 and V is TRBV24-1; a possible D gene is TRBD2 (6 bases). Germline values: CDR1 KGHDR, CDR2 SFDVKD. The length of the CDR3 is 13 residues. Written as DNA, the CDR3 is TGTGCCACCTTGAGGGGAGGCACGGATACGCAGTATTTT. Translated, it gives CATLRGGTDTQYF.

V and J are TRBV27 and TRBJ2-3; D unresolved. The CDR3 length is 14 residues. V dropped 5 bases and J dropped 2 bases, with 11 bases sitting between them. Germline values: CDR1 MNHEY, CDR2 SMNVEV (reference sequence). The CDR3 DNA follows: TGTGCCAGCAGTCCCTCCGGGTACACAGATACGCAGTATTTT. This encodes CASSPSGYTDTQYF.

The chain couples TRBV6-2 or TRBV6-3 to TRBJ2-7; 10 positions agree with TRBD2. Germline CDR1 is MNHEY and CDR2 is SVGEGT. V lost 5 bases, J lost 7 bases, and 17 bases stayed unmatched. The CDR3 covers 17 residues. CDR3 sequence reads: CASSKSRTGTSVPEQYF. For the CDR3, the DNA is TGTGCCAGCAGTAAATCCCGTACGGGGACTAGCGTGCCGGAGCAGTACTTC.

The V gene is TRBV6-1, the J gene TRBJ2-7; 9 nucleotides agree with TRBD1. V was clipped by 7 bases and J by 2 bases; unmatched bases: 12. CDR1 and CDR2 from the germline V gene are MNHNS and SASEGT. The CDR3 is made up of 16 amino acids. This chain's CDR3 is CASTTPLRDRAYEQYF. The CDR3 nucleotides read TGTGCCAGCACCACCCCCCTCCGGGACAGGGCCTACGAGCAGTACTTC.

This clonotype was seen a few times. V is TRBV7-9 and J is TRBJ2-7; the D is unclear. The V end was cut by 0 bases, the J end by 3 bases, with 9 bases between. The CDR3 covers 14 residues. Germline V gene lookup returns CDR1 SEHNR and CDR2 FQNEAQ (reference sequence). This CDR3 is CASSLAGISYEQYF. In DNA form, the CDR3 reads TGTGCCAGCAGCTTAGCAGGGATAAGCTACGAGCAGTACTTC.

V is TRBV18 and J is TRBJ2-1, with 10 bases aligning to TRBD2. The CDR3 spans 15 residues. Germline CDR1 reads KGHSH; CDR2 reads LQKENI. V gave up 3 bases and J gave up 5 bases; unmatched junction bases: 4. The CDR3 nucleotides read TGTGCCAGCTCACCCCTCCTAGCGGGAGACAATGAGCAGTTCTTC. It yields the protein CASSPLLAGDNEQFF.

The chain employs TRBV28 and TRBJ2-2, with 7 bases that match TRBD2. Germline CDR1 MDHEN, CDR2 SYDVKM. With 7 bases clipped from V and 4 bases from J, the junction kept 12 bases outside the gene matches. The CDR3 spans 16 residues. The CDR3 spells CASTRRPGGRTGELFF. CDR3 nucleotide sequence: TGTGCCAGCACCAGAAGGCCGGGAGGACGCACCGGGGAGCTGTTTTTT.

This clonotype occurred a few times. The chain has TRBV15 and TRBJ2-2; perhaps TRBD2 as D (6 bases). Germline CDR1 reads LNHNV; CDR2 reads YYDKDF (reference sequence). The ends were cut back, 8 bases at V and 4 bases at J, with 17 bases in the middle. This CDR3 region has 15 residues. Here the CDR3 DNA reads TGTGCCACCGCCTGGAGGCGGGATTTCACCGGGGAGCTGTTTTTT. Amino acids: CATAWRRDFTGELFF.

This clonotype was detected a few times. The V and J genes are TRBV20-1 and TRBJ2-2; 12 bases fit TRBD2. V dropped 6 bases and J dropped 6; count of bases not matched to a gene: 11. CDR1 and CDR2 from the germline V gene are DFQATT and SNEGSKA (reference sequence). There are 16 residues in the CDR3. CDR3: CSANPSGRAMAGELFF. The CDR3 DNA follows: TGCAGTGCAAATCCTAGCGGGAGGGCCATGGCCGGGGAGCTGTTTTTT.

A few counts support this clonotype. V gene TRBV27 combines with J gene TRBJ2-1; the D is unclear. Trimming took off 5 bases at V and 6 bases at J, with 11 bases between the two ends. The CDR3 spans 13 residues. The germline gives CDR1 MNHEY, CDR2 SMNVEV (reference sequence). The CDR3 DNA is TGTGCCAGCAGTACCCCCATTTCCAATGAGCAGTTCTTC. Translation gives CASSTPISNEQFF.

This clonotype has more than one count but fewer than ten. The chain has TRBV6-1 and TRBJ2-7, with 9 bases that match TRBD2. J gave up 2 bases and V 9 bases, and 8 bases lay outside the gene matches. Germline V gene data show CDR1 as MNHNS and CDR2 as SASEGT. The CDR3 spans 14 residues. The CDR3 nucleotides read TGTGCCAGTCATAGCGGGAGCGTAACCTACGAGCAGTACTTC. The encoded protein is CASHSGSVTYEQYF.

This clonotype is medium-sized (0.01 to 0.1%). V usage is TRBV24-1 and J usage is TRBJ2-5; D tentatively fits TRBD1 or TRBD2 (6 bases each). CDR3 length equals 18 residues. CDR1 and CDR2 from the germline V gene are KGHDR and SFDVKD. Trimming removed 2 bases at V and 5 bases at J, with 23 bases between. CDR3 loop: CATSDSLRPGGLEETQYF. The CDR3 DNA sequence: TGTGCCACCAGTGATTCGCTCAGGCCCGGGGGCTTAGAGGAGACCCAGTACTTC.

V and J are TRBV19 and TRBJ2-5; either TRBD1 or TRBD2 may supply D (6 bases each). V was shortened by 6 bases and J by 5 bases, with 19 bases between the two germline ends. CDR3 length: 15 amino acids. Germline V CDR1 and CDR2: LNHDA, SQIVND (reference sequence). CDR3 DNA: TGTGCCAGTAGCACCCTAGGGGGGCCGGGGGAGACCCAGTACTTC. Protein product: CASSTLGGPGETQYF.

The chain combines TRBV6-1 with TRBJ1-3; D gene uncertain. Trimming left V 7 bases short and J 2 bases short, with 9 bases between. The CDR3 is 13 residues long. Germline V CDR1 and CDR2: MNHNS, SASEGT. This chain's CDR3 is CASKTKAGNTIYF. CDR3 in DNA: TGTGCCAGCAAGACGAAAGCTGGAAACACCATATATTTT.

The J gene is TRBJ1-1, the V gene TRBV11-1; the D gene is possibly TRBD1 (6 bases). V was pared by 2 bases and J by 2 bases, with 12 bases between. The CDR3 extends over 15 amino acids. Germline V lookup: CDR1 SGHAT, CDR2 FQDESV (reference sequence). The CDR3 here is CASSLMPGANTEAFF. The CDR3 nucleotides are TGTGCCAGCAGCTTAATGCCAGGGGCCAACACTGAAGCTTTCTTT. The entire variable domain, with the rest obtained from reference TRBV11-1 and TRBJ1-1, is as follows: EAEVAQSPRYKITEKSQAVAFWCDPISGHATLYWYRQILGQGPELLVQFQDESVVDDSQLPKDRFSAERLKGVDSTLKIQPAELGDSAMYLCASSLMPGANTEAFFGQGTRLTVV.